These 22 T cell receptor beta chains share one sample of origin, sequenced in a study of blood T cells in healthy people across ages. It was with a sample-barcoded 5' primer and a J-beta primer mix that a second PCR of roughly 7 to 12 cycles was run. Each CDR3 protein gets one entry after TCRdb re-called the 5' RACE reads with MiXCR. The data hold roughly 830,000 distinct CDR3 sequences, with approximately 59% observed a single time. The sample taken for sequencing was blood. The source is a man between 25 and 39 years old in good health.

CDR3 in DNA: TGTGCCAGCACTCGGGACATTCAGTACTTC. Amino acids: CASTRDIQYF. V gene TRBV12-3 or TRBV12-4 combines with J gene TRBJ2-7; D is undetermined. TRBJ2-4 explains the end of the DNA better; the J call may be wrong. CDR3 size: 10 residues.

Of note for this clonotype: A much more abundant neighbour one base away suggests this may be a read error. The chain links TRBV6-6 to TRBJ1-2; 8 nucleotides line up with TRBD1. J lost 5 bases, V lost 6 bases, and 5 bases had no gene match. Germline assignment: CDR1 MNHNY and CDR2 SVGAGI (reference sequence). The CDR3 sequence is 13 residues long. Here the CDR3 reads CASSQDREYGYTF. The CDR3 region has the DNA TGTGCCAGCAGCCAGGACAGGGAATATGGCTACACCTTC.

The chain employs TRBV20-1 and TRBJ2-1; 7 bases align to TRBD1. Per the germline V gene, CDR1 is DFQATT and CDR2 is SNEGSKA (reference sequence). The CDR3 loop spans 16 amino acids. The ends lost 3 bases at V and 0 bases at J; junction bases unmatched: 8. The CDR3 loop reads CSARDNRGSSYNEQFF. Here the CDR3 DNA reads TGCAGTGCTAGGGATAACAGGGGTAGCTCCTACAATGAGCAGTTCTTC.

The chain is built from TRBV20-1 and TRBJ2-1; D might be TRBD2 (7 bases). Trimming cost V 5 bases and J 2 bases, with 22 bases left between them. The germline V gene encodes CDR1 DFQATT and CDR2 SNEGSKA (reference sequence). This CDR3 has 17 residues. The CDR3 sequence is CSAARGPRYSPYNEQFF. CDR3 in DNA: TGCAGTGCTGCGCGGGGGCCGCGCTACTCCCCCTACAATGAGCAGTTCTTC.

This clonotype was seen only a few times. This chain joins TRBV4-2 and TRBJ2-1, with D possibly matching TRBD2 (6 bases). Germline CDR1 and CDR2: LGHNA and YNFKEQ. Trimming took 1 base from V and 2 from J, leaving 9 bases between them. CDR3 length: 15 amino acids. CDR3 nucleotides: TGTGCCAGCAGCCAAGGGGGGGACGCCTACAATGAGCAGTTCTTC. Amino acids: CASSQGGDAYNEQFF.

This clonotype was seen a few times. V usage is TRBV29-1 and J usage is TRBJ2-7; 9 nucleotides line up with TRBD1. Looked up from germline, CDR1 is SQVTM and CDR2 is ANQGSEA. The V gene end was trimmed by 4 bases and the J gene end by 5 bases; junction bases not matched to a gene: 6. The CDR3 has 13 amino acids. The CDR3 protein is CSVAGTGWDEQYF. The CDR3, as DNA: TGCAGCGTTGCCGGGACAGGGTGGGACGAGCAGTACTTC.

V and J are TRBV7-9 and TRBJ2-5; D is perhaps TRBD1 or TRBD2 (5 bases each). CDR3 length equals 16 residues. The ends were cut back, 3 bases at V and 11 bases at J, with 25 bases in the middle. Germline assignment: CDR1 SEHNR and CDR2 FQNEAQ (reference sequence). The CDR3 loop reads CASSFGRGDPIVGQYF. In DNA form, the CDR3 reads TGTGCCAGCAGCTTCGGACGAGGGGACCCCATAGTTGGGCAGTACTTC.

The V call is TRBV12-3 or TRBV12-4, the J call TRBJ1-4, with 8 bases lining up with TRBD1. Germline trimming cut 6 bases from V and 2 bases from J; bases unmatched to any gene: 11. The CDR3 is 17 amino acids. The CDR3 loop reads CASRRRAGGRTNEKLFF. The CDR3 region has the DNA TGTGCCAGCAGACGGAGGGCAGGGGGCCGGACTAATGAAAAACTGTTTTTT.

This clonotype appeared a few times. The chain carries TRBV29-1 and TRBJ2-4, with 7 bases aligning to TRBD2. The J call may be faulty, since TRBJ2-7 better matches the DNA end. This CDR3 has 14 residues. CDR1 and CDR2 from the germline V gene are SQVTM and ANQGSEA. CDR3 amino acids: CSVELVTGGYEQYF. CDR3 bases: TGCAGCGTAGAGCTGGTGACGGGAGGCTACGAGCAGTACTTC.

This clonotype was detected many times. As DNA, the CDR3 is TGTGCCAGCAGTTTGCGACTAGCGGGGGGCTCTGGGGCCAACGTCCTGACTTTC. It is translated as CASSLRLAGGSGANVLTF. V usage is TRBV6-5 and J usage is TRBJ2-6; TRBD2 matches 13 bases. Germline V gene sequence: CDR1 MNHEY, CDR2 SVGAGI. CDR3 length: 18 residues. Germline trimming cut 4 bases from V and 0 bases from J; bases unmatched to any gene: 3.

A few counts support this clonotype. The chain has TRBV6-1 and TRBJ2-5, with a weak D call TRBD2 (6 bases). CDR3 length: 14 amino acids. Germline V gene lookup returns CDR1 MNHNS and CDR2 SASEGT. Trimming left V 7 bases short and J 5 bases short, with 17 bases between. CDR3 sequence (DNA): TGTGCCAGCACCCAGGAGGGGTGGGACGAGACCCAGTACTTC. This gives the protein CASTQEGWDETQYF.

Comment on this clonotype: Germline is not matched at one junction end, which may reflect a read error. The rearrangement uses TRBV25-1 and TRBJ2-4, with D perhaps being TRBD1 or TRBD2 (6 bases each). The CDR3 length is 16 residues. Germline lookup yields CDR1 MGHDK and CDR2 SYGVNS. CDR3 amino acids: CVSSEFRGGTENIQYF. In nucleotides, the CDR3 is TGTGTCAGCAGTGAATTCAGGGGAGGTACTGAAAACATTCAGTACTTC.

CDR3 in DNA: TGTGCCAGCAGCCCAGCTATGAGCTCCTACAATGAGCAGTTCTTC. This gives the protein CASSPAMSSYNEQFF. The chain carries TRBV6-6 and TRBJ2-1; D call uncertain. The CDR3 contains 15 residues. Trimming left V 6 bases short and J 0 bases short, with 12 bases between. CDR1 and CDR2 (germline): MNHNY, SVGAGI (reference sequence).

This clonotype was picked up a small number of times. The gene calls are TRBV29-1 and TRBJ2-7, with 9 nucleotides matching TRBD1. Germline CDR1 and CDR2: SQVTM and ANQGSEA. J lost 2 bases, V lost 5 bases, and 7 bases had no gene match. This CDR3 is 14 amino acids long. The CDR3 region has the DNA TGCAGCGTTCCGACAGGGGGTGACCCCTACGAGCAGTACTTC. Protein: CSVPTGGDPYEQYF.

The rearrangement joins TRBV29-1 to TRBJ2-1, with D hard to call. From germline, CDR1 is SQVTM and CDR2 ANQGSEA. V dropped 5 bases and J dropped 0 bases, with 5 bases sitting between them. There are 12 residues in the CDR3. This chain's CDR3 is CSVTVSYNEQFF. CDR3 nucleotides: TGCAGCGTTACGGTCTCCTACAATGAGCAGTTCTTC.

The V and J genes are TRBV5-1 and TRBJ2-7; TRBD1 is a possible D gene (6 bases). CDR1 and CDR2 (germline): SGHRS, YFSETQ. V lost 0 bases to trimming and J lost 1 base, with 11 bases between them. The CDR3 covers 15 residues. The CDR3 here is CASSLAFRGSYEQYF. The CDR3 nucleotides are TGCGCCAGCAGCTTGGCCTTCAGGGGATCCTACGAGCAGTACTTC.

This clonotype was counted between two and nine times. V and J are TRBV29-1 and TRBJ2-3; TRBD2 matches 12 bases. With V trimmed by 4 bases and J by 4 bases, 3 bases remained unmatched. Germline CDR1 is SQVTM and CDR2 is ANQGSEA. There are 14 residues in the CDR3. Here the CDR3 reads CSVGLAGVPDTQYF. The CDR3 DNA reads TGCAGCGTTGGACTAGCGGGGGTGCCAGATACGCAGTATTTT.

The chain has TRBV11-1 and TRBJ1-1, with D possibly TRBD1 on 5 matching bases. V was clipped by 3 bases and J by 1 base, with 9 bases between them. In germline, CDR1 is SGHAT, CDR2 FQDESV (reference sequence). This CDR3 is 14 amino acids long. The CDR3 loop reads CASSLAGPNTEAFF. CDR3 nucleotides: TGTGCCAGCAGCTTGGCGGGGCCGAACACTGAAGCTTTCTTT.

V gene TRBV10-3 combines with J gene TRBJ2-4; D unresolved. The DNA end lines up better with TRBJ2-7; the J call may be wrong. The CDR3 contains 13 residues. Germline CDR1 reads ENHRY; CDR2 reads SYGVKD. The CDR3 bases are TGTGCCATCAGTGAGTACATTAGGAACGAGCAGTACTTC. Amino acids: CAISEYIRNEQYF.

The DNA for the CDR3 is TGTGCCAGCAGCAGTTTAGGGGACGGTAATCAGCCCCAGCATTTT. It codes for CASSSLGDGNQPQHF. The genes are TRBV21-1 and TRBJ1-5; TRBD1, the table's D call, was not compared with the DNA. TRBV21-1 is assigned pseudogene status. CDR3 length equals 15 residues.

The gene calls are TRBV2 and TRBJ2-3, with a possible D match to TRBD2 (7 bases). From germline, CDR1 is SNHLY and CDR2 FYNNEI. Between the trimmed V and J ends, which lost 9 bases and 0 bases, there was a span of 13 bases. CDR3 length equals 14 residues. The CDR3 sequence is CASTGGQSTDTQYF. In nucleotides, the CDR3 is TGTGCCAGTACCGGGGGGCAAAGCACAGATACGCAGTATTTT. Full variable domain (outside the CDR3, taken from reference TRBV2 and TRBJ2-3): EPEVTQTPSHQVTQMGQEVILRCVPISNHLYFYWYRQILGQKVEFLVSFYNNEISEKSEIFDDQFSVERPDGSNFTLKIRSTKLEDSAMYFCASTGGQSTDTQYFGPGTRLTVL.

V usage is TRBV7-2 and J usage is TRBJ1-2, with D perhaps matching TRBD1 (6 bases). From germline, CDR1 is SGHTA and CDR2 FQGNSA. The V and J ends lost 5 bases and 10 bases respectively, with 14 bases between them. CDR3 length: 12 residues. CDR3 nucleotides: TGTGCCAGCAGCCCACAGGGTTTGCTCTACACCTTC. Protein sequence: CASSPQGLLYTF.